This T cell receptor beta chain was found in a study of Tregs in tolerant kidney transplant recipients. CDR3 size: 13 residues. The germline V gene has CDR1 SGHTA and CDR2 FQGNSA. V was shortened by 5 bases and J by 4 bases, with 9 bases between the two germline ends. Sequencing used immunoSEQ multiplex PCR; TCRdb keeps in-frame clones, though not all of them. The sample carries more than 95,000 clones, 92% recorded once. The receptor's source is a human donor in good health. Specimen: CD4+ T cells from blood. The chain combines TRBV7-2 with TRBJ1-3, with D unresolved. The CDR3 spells CASSERRGNTIYF. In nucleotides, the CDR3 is TGTGCCAGCAGCGAGAGAAGGGGAAACACCATATATTTT.